This T cell receptor (beta chain) is from a study of cytomegalovirus exposure and HLA in healthy donors. A multiplex PCR was run with 60 Vbeta primers and 13 Jbeta primers. The table came from immunoSEQ multiplex PCR; TCRdb's copy has only in-frame clones and leaves some out. The top ten hold about 23% of the sample, which has some 90,000 clones, more than 75% seen once. The germline gives CDR1 SEHNR, CDR2 FQNEAQ (reference sequence). This CDR3 is 12 amino acids long. Broader study findings: When presence/absence was analysed, sequencing depth was taken to be roughly uniform across donors. The authors later found HLA-associated TCR beta chains more clonally expanded than equally common others. Per a prior analysis, the majority of TCR beta V segments were productive roughly 87% or roughly 30% of the time.

As for this clone: Its antigen is not identified. A junction boundary mismatches the germline segment, possibly from a read error.

This sequence originates from a woman aged 45 to 65 in good health and CMV-seropositive. Sequenced sample: PBMCs. The chain employs TRBV7-9 and TRBJ1-2; no clear D. CDR3 bases: TGTGCCAGCAGCTTAAGTCGGGCAGAGGGCGCCTTC. This codes for CASSLSRAEGAF.